This T cell receptor (beta chain) was sequenced during a study of T-cell reconstitution after alpha-beta-depleted transplantation in children. A library of TCRbeta sequences, prepared with unique molecular identifiers, was generated. TCRdb recomputed calls from the PCR reads with MiXCR, one row per CDR3 protein. The sample records about a million distinct CDR3 sequences, roughly 29% being singletons. Findings and limits, study-wide: Two months or so post-transplant, alpha-beta T cells reportedly derived from several hundred expanded graft clones. Once a year had passed after transplant, T-cell counts and diversity came mostly from newly produced T cells.

V gave up 2 bases and J gave up 5 bases, with 7 bases separating them. Germline V gives CDR1 SGHRS, CDR2 YFSETQ. This CDR3 contains 12 residues. This clonotype has ten or more counts. No antigen is known for it. V usage is TRBV5-1 and J usage is TRBJ2-5; D is undetermined. The material sequenced was PBMCs, mostly from graft donor cells, taken 360 days after TCRalphabeta/CD19-depleted stem cell transplant. The TCR originated in a boy under two years old who had a stem cell transplant for SCID, so the T cells may come from the graft donor. CDR3 sequence: CASSFTLETQYF. The DNA of the CDR3 is TGCGCCAGCAGCTTCACCTTGGAGACCCAGTACTTC.